These 15 T cell receptor beta chains came from one sample sequenced in a study of cytomegalovirus exposure and HLA in healthy donors. Primers: 60 Vbeta forward and 13 Jbeta reverse. Clones were sequenced by immunoSEQ multiplex PCR, and TCRdb holds only the in-frame ones, with some missing. The table lists some 80,000 clones. Sequencing was carried out using PBMCs. These receptors all come from a woman in her 30s in good health and CMV-seronegative.

The chain combines TRBV19 with TRBJ1-5; 10 bases are shared with TRBD1. CDR1 and CDR2 from the germline V gene are LNHDA and SQIVND (reference sequence). The junction had 4 bases not matched to a gene; V was cut back by 2 bases and J by 3 bases. The CDR3 covers 16 residues. CDR3 amino acids: CASSIWGQGYNQPQHF. CDR3 coding DNA: TGTGCCAGTAGTATATGGGGACAGGGGTACAATCAGCCCCAGCATTTT.

The rearrangement joins TRBV27 to TRBJ2-2; the D gene is possibly TRBD2 (5 bases). CDR1 is MNHEY and CDR2 is SMNVEV in the germline V gene (reference sequence). CDR3 length: 14 residues. The V end was cut by 3 bases, the J end by 6 bases, with 11 bases between. The CDR3 loop is CASSFGVAAGELFF. The CDR3 DNA reads TGTGCCAGCAGTTTCGGGGTGGCCGCCGGGGAGCTGTTTTTT.

This rearrangement joins TRBV7-2 to TRBJ2-1, with 7 bases matching TRBD2. Unmatched junction bases numbered 16, after V lost 5 bases and J lost 9 bases. The V gene's germline CDR1 is SGHTA and CDR2 FQGNSA. This CDR3 region has 16 residues. The CDR3 loop is CASSAKTGTTSFEQFF. The CDR3 region has the DNA TGTGCCAGCAGCGCCAAAACCGGGACTACCTCGTTTGAGCAGTTCTTC.

The rearrangement joins TRBV15 to TRBJ2-5; D is ambiguous. Trimming removed 0 bases at V and 1 base at J, with 9 bases between. Germline V gene data show CDR1 as LNHNV and CDR2 as YYDKDF (reference sequence). The CDR3 length is 15 residues. Here the CDR3 reads CATSRERTAQETQYF. CDR3 DNA sequence: TGTGCCACCAGCAGAGAGAGAACAGCCCAAGAGACCCAGTACTTC.

CDR3 region: CASSSHRSTGNYGYTF. CDR3 sequence (DNA): TGTGCCAGCAGTTCACACCGATCGACAGGGAACTATGGCTACACCTTC. This rearrangement joins TRBV7-2 to TRBJ1-2, with 7 positions matching TRBD1. V lost 6 bases and J lost 2; bases outside the gene matches: 12. The CDR3 is 16 residues long. CDR1 is SGHTA, CDR2 FQGNSA, per germline. The whole variable domain, filled in from reference TRBV7-2 and TRBJ1-2, reads GAGVSQSPSNKVTEKGKDVELRCDPISGHTALYWYRQSLGQGLEFLIYFQGNSAPDKSGLPSDRFSAERTGGSVSTLTIQRTQQEDSAVYLCASSSHRSTGNYGYTFGSGTRLTVV.

The gene calls are TRBV19 and TRBJ1-5; 9 bases are shared with TRBD1. Germline V gene sequence: CDR1 LNHDA, CDR2 SQIVND (reference sequence). With 3 bases clipped from V and 2 bases from J, the junction kept 5 bases outside the gene matches. The CDR3 has 16 amino acids. The CDR3: CASSMQQGARNQPQHF. Written as DNA, the CDR3 is TGTGCCAGTAGTATGCAACAGGGGGCTCGCAATCAGCCCCAGCATTTT.

The V call is TRBV5-1, the J call TRBJ1-1; weak D call: TRBD1 (6 bases). V was clipped by 5 bases and J by 3 bases, with 17 bases between them. Germline CDR1 SGHRS, CDR2 YFSETQ. The length of the CDR3 is 15 residues. CDR3 region: CASRETGGVHTEAFF. As DNA, the CDR3 is TGCGCCAGCAGAGAAACGGGGGGCGTGCACACTGAAGCTTTCTTT.

V gene TRBV5-1 combines with J gene TRBJ1-6; TRBD1 matches at 8 bases. The CDR3 has 14 residues. With 4 bases clipped from V and 10 bases from J, the junction kept 7 bases outside the gene matches. Germline V CDR1 and CDR2: SGHRS, YFSETQ. CDR3 in DNA: TGCGCCAGCAGCCCTGGACAGGGCAGGTCACCCCTCCACTTT. As protein: CASSPGQGRSPLHF.

The CDR3 loop reads CACSRDSTYGYTF. For the CDR3, the DNA is TGTGCCTGTTCCCGGGACAGCACTTATGGCTACACCTTC. The chain employs TRBV30 and TRBJ1-2; 7 nucleotides line up with TRBD1. V lost 6 bases, J lost 5 bases, and 9 bases stayed unmatched. Germline V gives CDR1 GTSNPN, CDR2 SVGIG (reference sequence). The CDR3 spans 13 residues.

The chain combines TRBV5-1 with TRBJ1-2; D not certain. Germline CDR1 and CDR2: SGHRS and YFSETQ. There are 13 residues in the CDR3. V lost 0 bases to trimming and J lost 4 bases, with 7 bases between them. The CDR3 DNA reads TGCGCCAGCAGCTTGGGGCTCTTCTATGGCTACACCTTC. Translating it yields CASSLGLFYGYTF.

The V call is TRBV7-9, the J call TRBJ1-1; TRBD1 is a possible D gene (5 bases). Trimming removed 1 base at V and 3 bases at J, with 9 bases between. CDR1 is SEHNR, CDR2 FQNEAQ, per germline (reference sequence). This CDR3 spans 14 amino acids. In DNA, the CDR3 is TGTGCCAGCAGCTTAGGGGGCCTGGACACTGAAGCTTTCTTT. Its protein product is CASSLGGLDTEAFF. The whole variable domain, remainder taken from reference TRBV7-9 and TRBJ1-1, is DTGVSQNPRHKITKRGQNVTFRCDPISEHNRLYWYRQTLGQGPEFLTYFQNEAQLEKSRLLSDRFSAERPKGSFSTLEIQRTEQGDSAMYLCASSLGGLDTEAFFGQGTRLTVV.

This chain uses TRBV19 with TRBJ1-6, with TRBD1 as a possible D gene (6 bases). The CDR3 extends over 13 amino acids. Trimming removed 4 bases at V and 7 bases at J, with 8 bases between. Germline V gene lookup returns CDR1 LNHDA and CDR2 SQIVND (reference sequence). The CDR3 region has the DNA TGTGCCAGTAGTACAGGGGTCAATTCACCCCTCCACTTT. Residues: CASSTGVNSPLHF.

This chain uses TRBV7-6 with TRBJ2-2; 11 bases agree with TRBD1. The CDR3 runs to 17 residues. Trimming removed 4 bases from V and 0 bases from J; junction bases left unmatched: 4. Germline-derived CDR1 and CDR2 are SGHVS and FNYEAQ. The CDR3, as DNA: TGTGCCAGCAGCTCAAGGACAGGGGGCGCGAACACCGGGGAGCTGTTTTTT. It is translated as CASSSRTGGANTGELFF. Supplemented by reference TRBV7-6 and TRBJ2-2, the full variable domain reads GAGVSQSPRYKVTKRGQDVALRCDPISGHVSLYWYRQALGQGPEFLTYFNYEAQQDKSGLPNDRFSAERPEGSISTLTIQRTEQRDSAMYRCASSSRTGGANTGELFFGEGSRLTVL.

The chain is built from TRBV2 and TRBJ1-2, with D unresolved. The CDR3 has 14 amino acids. The germline V and J ends were trimmed by 5 bases and 5 bases, with 15 bases remaining between them. CDR1 and CDR2 from the germline V gene are SNHLY and FYNNEI. The CDR3, as DNA: TGTGCCAGCAGTACGCGAGGGTTAGGGTATGGCTACACCTTC. It specifies CASSTRGLGYGYTF.

The chain employs TRBV14 and TRBJ1-2; TRBD1 might be the D (6 bases). Per germline, CDR1 SGHDN and CDR2 FVKESK. There are 13 residues in the CDR3. V lost 5 bases and J 4 bases, leaving 11 bases between the germline ends. CDR3 protein: CASSAGQLYGYTF. The CDR3 DNA follows: TGTGCCAGCAGCGCCGGACAGCTCTATGGCTACACCTTC.